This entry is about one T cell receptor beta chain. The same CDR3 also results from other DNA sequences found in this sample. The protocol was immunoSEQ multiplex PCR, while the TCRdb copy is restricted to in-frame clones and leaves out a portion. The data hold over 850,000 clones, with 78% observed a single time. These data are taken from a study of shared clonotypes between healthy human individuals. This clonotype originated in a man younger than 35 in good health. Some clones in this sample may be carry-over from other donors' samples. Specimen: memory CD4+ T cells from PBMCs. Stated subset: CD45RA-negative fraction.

Written as DNA, the CDR3 is TGTGCCAGCAGCTTAATCGGGGGCACAGATACGCAGTATTTT. Protein sequence: CASSLIGGTDTQYF. The chain is built from TRBV7-3 and TRBJ2-3; D is possibly TRBD2 (5 bases). Germline CDR1 is SGHTA and CDR2 is FQGTGA. V was shortened by 1 base and J by 1 base, with 6 bases between the two germline ends. This CDR3 has 14 amino acids.